These T cell receptor beta chains were read from a single sample in a study of blood T cell repertoires in COVID-19. TCRdb's copy holds only in-frame clones and misses some; the assay was immunoSEQ multiplex PCR. The repertoire has tens of thousands of clones, 80% to 90% of them found once; the top ten carry more than 2.5%. Sequenced input: peripheral blood. The source of these receptors is a man in his fifties with acute or convalescent COVID-19. Both conserved end residues are part of each CDR3. A D gene is named only where the DNA matches it firmly. Expanded clones get a size class; other rows say once, few or many, or leave the size out.

clone size	D gene	V gene	J gene	CDR3 protein	CDR3 DNA
.	.	TRBV29-1	TRBJ1-5	CSVGQTSNQPQHF	TGCAGCGTTGGACAGACGAGCAATCAGCCCCAGCATTTT
.	TRBD1	TRBV5-4	TRBJ1-1	CASSSPITGDGAFF	TGTGCCAGCAGCTCGCCGATTACAGGGGATGGGGCTTTCTTT
.	TRBD2	TRBV4-3	TRBJ2-1	CASSRNLGVGLAGGSYNEQFF	TGCGCCAGCAGCCGAAACCTCGGAGTGGGACTAGCGGGAGGTTCCTACAATGAGCAGTTCTTC
once	.	TRBV5-1	TRBJ2-2	CASSLSGRGATGELFF	TGCGCCAGCAGCTTGAGCGGCCGGGGGGCTACCGGGGAGCTGTTTTTT
.	.	TRBV27	TRBJ1-2	CASSTNLLPEYGYTF	TGTGCCAGCAGTACCAATCTCCTGCCGGAGTATGGCTACACCTTC
.	.	TRBV28	TRBJ1-1	CASSLIGVAFF	TGTGCCAGCAGTTTGATAGGGGTAGCTTTCTTT
few	TRBD1	TRBV19	TRBJ1-2	CASNRDSNPRYGYTF	TGTGCCAGTAACAGGGACAGCAACCCTCGCTATGGCTACACCTTC
.	TRBD1	TRBV7-9	TRBJ2-3	CASSVRDRTDTQYF	TGTGCCAGCAGCGTCCGGGACAGGACAGATACGCAGTATTTT
.	TRBD2	TRBV4-3	TRBJ2-1	CASSQAATSDYNEQFF	TGCGCCAGCAGCCAAGCCGCAACTAGCGATTACAATGAGCAGTTCTTC
.	.	TRBV28	TRBJ1-6	CASSPLGQELHF	TGTGCCAGCAGTCCCCTGGGACAAGAGCTCCACTTT
.	.	TRBV28	TRBJ1-1	CASTPFREVGNMNTEAFF	TGTGCCAGCACCCCATTCAGGGAGGTTGGGAACATGAACACTGAAGCTTTCTTT
.	.	TRBV29-1	TRBJ2-1	CSVTMRTDPSREFNEQFF	TGCAGCGTTACTATGAGGACCGATCCATCGAGGGAGTTCAATGAGCAGTTCTTC
once	.	TRBV6-6	TRBJ2-4	CASSYSTVSNIQYF	TGTGCCAGCAGCTACAGTACAGTTTCGAACATTCAGTACTTC